The source of this T cell receptor beta chain is a study of T-cell memory formation after mild COVID-19. Across the whole study: TCR clusters showed largely donor specificity.

Overall study results and limits: Among CD4+ contracting clones, most were CM and EM, and CD8+ ones EMRA. There was a balanced CD4/CD8 profile in clones contracting day 15 to 85, and later expanders leaned CD4+.

A remark on this clonotype: As yet, its antigen is unknown.

CDR3 length: 12 amino acids. Germline assignment: CDR1 SQVTM and CDR2 ANQGSEA. Trimming left V 5 bases short and J 4 bases short, with 11 bases between. Constant-segment-primed 5'RACE gave TCR alpha and TCR beta cDNA libraries with sample barcodes and UMIs. TCRdb called the 5' RACE reads again in MiXCR, with one record for every CDR3 protein. The repertoire holds more than 450,000 distinct CDR3 sequences, with roughly 18% as singletons. The sample comprised PBMCs or a T cell subset sorted from them (not recorded which). The chain joins TRBV29-1 to TRBJ1-1; no definite D call. The clonotype originates from an adult woman who had mild COVID-19 (a few samples of this study predate the infection). Cell type and time point are not known. CDR3 sequence (DNA): TGCAGCGTTTTCTACATTGGCACTGAAGCTTTCTTT. Residues: CSVFYIGTEAFF.